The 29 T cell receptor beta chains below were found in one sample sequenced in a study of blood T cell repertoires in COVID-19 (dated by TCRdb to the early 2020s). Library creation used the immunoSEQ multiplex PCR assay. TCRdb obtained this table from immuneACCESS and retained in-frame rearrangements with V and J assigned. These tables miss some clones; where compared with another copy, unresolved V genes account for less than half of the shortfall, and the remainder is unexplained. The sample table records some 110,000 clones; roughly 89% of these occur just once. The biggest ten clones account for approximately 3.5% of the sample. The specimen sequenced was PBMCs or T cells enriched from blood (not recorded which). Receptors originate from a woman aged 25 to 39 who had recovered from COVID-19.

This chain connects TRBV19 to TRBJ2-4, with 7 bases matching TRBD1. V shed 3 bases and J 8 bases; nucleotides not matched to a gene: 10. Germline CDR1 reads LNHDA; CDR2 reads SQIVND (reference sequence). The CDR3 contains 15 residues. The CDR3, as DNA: TGTGCCAGTAGTATGGGGGCCAGGGGGATGGACATTCAGTACTTC. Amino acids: CASSMGARGMDIQYF.

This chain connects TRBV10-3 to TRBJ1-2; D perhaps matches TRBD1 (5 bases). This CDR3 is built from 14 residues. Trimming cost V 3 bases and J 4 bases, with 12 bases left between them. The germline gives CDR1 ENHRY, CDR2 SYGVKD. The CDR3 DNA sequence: TGTGCCATCAGTGACCCAGGGATTATCTATGGCTACACCTTC. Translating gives CAISDPGIIYGYTF.

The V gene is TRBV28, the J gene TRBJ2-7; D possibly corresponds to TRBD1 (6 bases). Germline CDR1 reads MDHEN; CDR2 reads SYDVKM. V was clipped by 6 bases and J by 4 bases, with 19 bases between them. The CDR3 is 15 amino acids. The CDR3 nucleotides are TGTGCCAGCAGCCGTCTCAGGGGAAGGGCTTACGAGCAGTACTTC. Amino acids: CASSRLRGRAYEQYF.

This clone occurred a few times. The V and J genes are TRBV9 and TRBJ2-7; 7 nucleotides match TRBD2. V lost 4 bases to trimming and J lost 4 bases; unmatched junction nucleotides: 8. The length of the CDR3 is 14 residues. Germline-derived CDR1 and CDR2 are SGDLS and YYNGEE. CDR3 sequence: CASSPRGDHYEQYF. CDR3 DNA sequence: TGTGCCAGCAGCCCCCGGGGGGACCATTACGAGCAGTACTTC.

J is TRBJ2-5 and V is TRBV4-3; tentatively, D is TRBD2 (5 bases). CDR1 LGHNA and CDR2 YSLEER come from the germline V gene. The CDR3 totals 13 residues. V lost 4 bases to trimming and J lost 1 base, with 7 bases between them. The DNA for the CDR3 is TGCGCCAGCAGCCCGGGAACCCAAGAGACCCAGTACTTC. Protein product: CASSPGTQETQYF.

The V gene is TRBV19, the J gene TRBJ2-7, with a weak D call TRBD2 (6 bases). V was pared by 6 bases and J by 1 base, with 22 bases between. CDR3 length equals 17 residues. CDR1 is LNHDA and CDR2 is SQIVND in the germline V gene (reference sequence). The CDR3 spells CASSPGTFDWGSYEQYF. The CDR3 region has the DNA TGTGCCAGTAGCCCAGGGACTTTTGACTGGGGTTCCTACGAGCAGTACTTC.

The CDR3 DNA is TGCGCCAGCAGTGAGTCGCCAGGGGAAACCTACGAGCAGTACTTC. Its translation: CASSESPGETYEQYF. The rearrangement joins TRBV10-1 to TRBJ2-7; tentatively, D is TRBD1 (6 bases). In germline, CDR1 is WNHNN, CDR2 SYGVQD (reference sequence). The CDR3 has 15 amino acids. The V end was cut by 0 bases, the J end by 2 bases, with 11 bases between.

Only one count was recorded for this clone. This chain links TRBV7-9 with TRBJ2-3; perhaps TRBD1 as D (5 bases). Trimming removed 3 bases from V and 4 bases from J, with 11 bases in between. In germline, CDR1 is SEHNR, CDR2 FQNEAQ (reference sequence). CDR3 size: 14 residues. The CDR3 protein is CASSFQGGADTQYF. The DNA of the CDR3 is TGTGCCAGCAGCTTTCAGGGTGGGGCAGATACGCAGTATTTT.

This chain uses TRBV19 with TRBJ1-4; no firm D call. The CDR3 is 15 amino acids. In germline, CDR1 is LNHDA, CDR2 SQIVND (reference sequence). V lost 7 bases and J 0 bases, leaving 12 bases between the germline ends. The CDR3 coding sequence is TGTGCCAGTAAAAGGCAGGAAGCAACTAATGAAAAACTGTTTTTT. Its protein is CASKRQEATNEKLFF.

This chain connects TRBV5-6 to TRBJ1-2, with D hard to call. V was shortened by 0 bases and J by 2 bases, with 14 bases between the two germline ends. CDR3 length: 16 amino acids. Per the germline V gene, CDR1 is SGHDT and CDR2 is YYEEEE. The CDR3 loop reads CASSLGWRSLNYGYTF. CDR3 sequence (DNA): TGTGCCAGCAGCTTGGGTTGGAGATCTTTAAACTATGGCTACACCTTC.

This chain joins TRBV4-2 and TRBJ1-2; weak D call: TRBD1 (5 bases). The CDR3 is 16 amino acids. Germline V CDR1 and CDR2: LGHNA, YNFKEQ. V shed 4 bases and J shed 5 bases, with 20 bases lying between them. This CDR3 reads CASSPHETDFLYGYTF. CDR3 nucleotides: TGTGCCAGCAGCCCGCATGAGACAGATTTTCTTTATGGCTACACCTTC.

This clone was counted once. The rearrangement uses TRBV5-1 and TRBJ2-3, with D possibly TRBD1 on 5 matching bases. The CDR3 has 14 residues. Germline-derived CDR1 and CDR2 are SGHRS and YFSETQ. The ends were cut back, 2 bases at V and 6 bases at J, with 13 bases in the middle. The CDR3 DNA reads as TGCGCCAGCAGCTTAGGGCAGGCAGGGGATACGCAGTATTTT. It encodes CASSLGQAGDTQYF.

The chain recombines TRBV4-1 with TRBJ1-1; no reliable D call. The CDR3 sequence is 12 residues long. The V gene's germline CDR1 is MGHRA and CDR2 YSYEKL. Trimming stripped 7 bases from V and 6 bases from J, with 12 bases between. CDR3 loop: CASMGSGSEAFF. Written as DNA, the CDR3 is TGCGCCAGCATGGGGAGCGGGTCTGAAGCTTTCTTT.

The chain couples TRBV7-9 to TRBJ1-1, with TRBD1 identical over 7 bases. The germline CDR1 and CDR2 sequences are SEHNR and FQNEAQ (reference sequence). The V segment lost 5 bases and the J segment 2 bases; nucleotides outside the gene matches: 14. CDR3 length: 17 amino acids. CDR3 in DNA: TGTGCCAGCAGCGACCCATACAGGGGTGGAAGTAACACTGAAGCTTTCTTT. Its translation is CASSDPYRGGSNTEAFF.

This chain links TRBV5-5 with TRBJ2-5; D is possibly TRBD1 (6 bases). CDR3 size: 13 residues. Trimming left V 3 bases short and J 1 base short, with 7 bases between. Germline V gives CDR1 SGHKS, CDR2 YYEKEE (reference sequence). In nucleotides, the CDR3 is TGTGCCAGCAGCTCACAGGGCCAAGAGACCCAGTACTTC. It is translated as CASSSQGQETQYF.

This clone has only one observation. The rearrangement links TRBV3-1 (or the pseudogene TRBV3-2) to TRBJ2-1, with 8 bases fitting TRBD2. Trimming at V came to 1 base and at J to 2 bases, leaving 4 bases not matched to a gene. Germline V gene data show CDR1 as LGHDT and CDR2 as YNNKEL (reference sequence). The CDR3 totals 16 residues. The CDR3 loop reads CASSQVMGLAYNEQFF. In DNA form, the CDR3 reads TGTGCCAGCAGCCAAGTCATGGGACTAGCCTACAATGAGCAGTTCTTC.

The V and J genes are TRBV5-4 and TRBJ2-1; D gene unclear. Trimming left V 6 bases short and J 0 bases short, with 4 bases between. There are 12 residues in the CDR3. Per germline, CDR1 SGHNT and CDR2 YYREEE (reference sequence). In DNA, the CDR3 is TGTGCCAGCACCTCCTCCTACAATGAGCAGTTCTTC. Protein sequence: CASTSSYNEQFF.

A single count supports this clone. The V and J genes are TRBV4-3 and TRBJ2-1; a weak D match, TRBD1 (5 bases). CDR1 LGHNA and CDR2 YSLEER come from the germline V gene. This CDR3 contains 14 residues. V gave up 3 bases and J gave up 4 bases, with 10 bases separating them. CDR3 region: CASSHQGSYNEQFF. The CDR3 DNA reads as TGCGCCAGCAGCCATCAGGGTTCGTACAATGAGCAGTTCTTC.

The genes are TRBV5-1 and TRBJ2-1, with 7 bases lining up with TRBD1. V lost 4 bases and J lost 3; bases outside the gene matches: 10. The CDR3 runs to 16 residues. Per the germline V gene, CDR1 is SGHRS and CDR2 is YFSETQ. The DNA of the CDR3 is TGCGCCAGCAGCCTGTTCGACAGGGTAGGCTACAATGAGCAGTTCTTC. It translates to CASSLFDRVGYNEQFF.

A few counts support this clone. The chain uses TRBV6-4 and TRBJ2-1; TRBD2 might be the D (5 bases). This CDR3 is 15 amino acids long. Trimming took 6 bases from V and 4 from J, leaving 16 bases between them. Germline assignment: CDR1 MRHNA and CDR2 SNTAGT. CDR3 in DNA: TGTGCCAGCAGCCTCAGCGGTCAGGATTACAATGAGCAGTTCTTC. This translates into CASSLSGQDYNEQFF.

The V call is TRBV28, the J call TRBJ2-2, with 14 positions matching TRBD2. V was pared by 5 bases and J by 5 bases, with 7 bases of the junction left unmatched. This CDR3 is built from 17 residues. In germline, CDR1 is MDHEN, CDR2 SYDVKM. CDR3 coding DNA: TGTGCCAGCAGTACGACTAGCGGGAGGGCTAGGACCGGGGAGCTGTTTTTT. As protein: CASSTTSGRARTGELFF. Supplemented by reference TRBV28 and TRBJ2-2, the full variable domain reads DVKVTQSSRYLVKRTGEKVFLECVQDMDHENMFWYRQDPGLGLRLIYFSYDVKMKEKGDIPEGYSVSREKKERFSLILESASTNQTSMYLCASSTTSGRARTGELFFGEGSRLTVL.

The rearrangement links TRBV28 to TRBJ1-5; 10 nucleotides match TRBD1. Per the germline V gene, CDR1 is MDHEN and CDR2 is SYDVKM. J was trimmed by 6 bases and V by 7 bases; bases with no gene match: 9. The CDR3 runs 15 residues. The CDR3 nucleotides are TGTGCCAGCAACTTCGACAGGGGGCCTGGTCAGCCCCAGCATTTT. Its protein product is CASNFDRGPGQPQHF.

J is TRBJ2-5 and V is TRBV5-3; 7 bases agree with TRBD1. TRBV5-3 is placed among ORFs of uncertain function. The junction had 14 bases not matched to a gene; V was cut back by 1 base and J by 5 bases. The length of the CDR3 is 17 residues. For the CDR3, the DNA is TGTGCCAGAAGCTTGCTTGTAATCGGGGACAGAGGGGAGACCCAGTACTTC. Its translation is CARSLLVIGDRGETQYF.

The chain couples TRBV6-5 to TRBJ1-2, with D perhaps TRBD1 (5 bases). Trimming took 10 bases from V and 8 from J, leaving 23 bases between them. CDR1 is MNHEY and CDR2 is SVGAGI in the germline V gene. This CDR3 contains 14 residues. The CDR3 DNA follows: TGTGCCACAACGCGAGGCAGGGCGGTCGGAGGCTACACCTTC. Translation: CATTRGRAVGGYTF.

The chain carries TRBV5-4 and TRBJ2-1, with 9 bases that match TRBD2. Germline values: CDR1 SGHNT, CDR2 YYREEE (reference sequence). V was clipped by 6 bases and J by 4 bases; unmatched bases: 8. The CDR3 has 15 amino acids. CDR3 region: CASTGGAGGYNEQFF. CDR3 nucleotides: TGTGCCAGCACGGGGGGCGCGGGAGGGTACAATGAGCAGTTCTTC.

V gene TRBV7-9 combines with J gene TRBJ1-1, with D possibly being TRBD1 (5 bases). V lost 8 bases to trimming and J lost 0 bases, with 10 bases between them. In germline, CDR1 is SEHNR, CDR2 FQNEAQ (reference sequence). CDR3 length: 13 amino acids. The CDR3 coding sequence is TGTGCCAGCCACAGGTTTGTGAACACTGAAGCTTTCTTT. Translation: CASHRFVNTEAFF.

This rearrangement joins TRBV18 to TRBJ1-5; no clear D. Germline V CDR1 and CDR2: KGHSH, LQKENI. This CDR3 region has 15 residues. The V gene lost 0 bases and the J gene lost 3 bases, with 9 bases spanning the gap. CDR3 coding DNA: TGTGCCAGCTCACCACCTCCAGGTCTCAATCAGCCCCAGCATTTT. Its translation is CASSPPPGLNQPQHF.

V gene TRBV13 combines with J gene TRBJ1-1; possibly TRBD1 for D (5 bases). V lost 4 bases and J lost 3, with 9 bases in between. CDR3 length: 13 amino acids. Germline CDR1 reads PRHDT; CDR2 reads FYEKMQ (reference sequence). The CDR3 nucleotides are TGTGCCAGCAGCTCCCCGACAGACACTGAAGCTTTCTTT. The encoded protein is CASSSPTDTEAFF.

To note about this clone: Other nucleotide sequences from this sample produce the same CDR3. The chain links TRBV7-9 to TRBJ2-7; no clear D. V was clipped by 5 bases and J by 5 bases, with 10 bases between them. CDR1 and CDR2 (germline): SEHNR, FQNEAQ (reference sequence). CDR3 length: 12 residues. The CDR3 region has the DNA TGTGCCAGCAGCCTTGGGCAGAACGAGCAGTACTTC. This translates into CASSLGQNEQYF.